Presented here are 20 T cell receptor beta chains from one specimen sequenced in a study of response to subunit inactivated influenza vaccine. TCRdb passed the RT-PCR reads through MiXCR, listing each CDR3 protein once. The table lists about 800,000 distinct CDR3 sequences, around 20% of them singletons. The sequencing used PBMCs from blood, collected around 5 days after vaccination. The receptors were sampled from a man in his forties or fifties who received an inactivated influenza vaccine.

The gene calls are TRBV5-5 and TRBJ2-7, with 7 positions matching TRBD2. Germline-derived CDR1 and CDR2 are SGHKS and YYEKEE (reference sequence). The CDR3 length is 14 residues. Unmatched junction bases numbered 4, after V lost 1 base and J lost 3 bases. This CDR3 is CASSLTSANYEQYF. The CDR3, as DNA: TGTGCCAGCAGCTTGACTAGCGCAAACTACGAGCAGTACTTC.

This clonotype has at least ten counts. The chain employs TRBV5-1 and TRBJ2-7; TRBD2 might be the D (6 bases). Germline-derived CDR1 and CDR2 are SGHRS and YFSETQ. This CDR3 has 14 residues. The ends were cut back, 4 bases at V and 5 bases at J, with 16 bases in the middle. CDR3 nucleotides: TGCGCCAGCAGCCTGGCGGGACTCCTCGACGAGCAGTACTTC. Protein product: CASSLAGLLDEQYF.

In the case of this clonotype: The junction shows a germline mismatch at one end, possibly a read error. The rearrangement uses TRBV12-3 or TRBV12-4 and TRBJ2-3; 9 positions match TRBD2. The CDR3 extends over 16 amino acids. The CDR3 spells CASSLTAGGPSDTQYF. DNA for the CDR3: TGTGCTAGCAGTTTAACGGCGGGAGGGCCGTCAGATACGCAGTATTTT.

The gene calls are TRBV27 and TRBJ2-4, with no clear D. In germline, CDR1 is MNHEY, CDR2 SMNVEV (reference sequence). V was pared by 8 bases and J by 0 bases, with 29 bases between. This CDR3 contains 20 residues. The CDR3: CASALWSVSVTSPAKNIQYF. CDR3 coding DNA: TGTGCCAGCGCCCTCTGGTCAGTTTCGGTCACGTCACCAGCCAAAAACATTCAGTACTTC.

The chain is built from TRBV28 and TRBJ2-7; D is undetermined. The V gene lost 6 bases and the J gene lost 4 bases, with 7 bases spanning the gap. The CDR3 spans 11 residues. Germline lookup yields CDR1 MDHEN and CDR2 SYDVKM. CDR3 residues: CASRINYEQYF. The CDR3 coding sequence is TGTGCCAGCAGAATCAATTACGAGCAGTACTTC.

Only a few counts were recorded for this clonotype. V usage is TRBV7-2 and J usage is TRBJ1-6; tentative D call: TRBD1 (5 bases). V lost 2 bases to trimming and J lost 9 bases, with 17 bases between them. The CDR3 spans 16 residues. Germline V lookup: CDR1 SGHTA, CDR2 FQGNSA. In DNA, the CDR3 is TGTGCCAGCAGCTTAAGGGTGGCAGGACAAGGTTCACCCCTCCACTTT. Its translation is CASSLRVAGQGSPLHF.

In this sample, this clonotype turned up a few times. The CDR3 DNA reads TGCAGCGTTGCCCGGGGGGGAGGGTACGAGCAGTACTTC. This translates into CSVARGGGYEQYF. The rearrangement links TRBV29-1 to TRBJ2-7, with TRBD2 matching 8 bases. The CDR3 loop spans 13 amino acids. Unmatched junction bases numbered 6, after V lost 4 bases and J lost 4 bases. Germline CDR1 and CDR2: SQVTM and ANQGSEA.

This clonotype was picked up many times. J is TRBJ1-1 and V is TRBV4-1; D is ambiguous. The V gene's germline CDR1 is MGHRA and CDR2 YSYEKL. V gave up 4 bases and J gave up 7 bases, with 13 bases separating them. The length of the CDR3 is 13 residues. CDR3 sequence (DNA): TGCGCCAGCAGCCTAGGCCGGCGAGGTGAAGCTTTCTTT. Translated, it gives CASSLGRRGEAFF.

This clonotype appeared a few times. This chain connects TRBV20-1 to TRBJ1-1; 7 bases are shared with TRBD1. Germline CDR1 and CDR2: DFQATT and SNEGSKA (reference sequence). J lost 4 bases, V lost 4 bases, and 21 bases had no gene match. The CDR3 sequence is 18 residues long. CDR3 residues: CSATLIAGGRAGSTEAFF. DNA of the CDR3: TGCAGTGCTACTCTAATAGCAGGGGGTAGGGCTGGTAGCACTGAAGCTTTCTTT.

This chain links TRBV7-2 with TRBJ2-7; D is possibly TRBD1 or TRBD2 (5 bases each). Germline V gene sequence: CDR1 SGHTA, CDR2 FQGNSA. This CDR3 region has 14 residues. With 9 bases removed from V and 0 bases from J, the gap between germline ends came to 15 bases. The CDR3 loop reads CASMTGTSSYEQYF. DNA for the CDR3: TGTGCCAGTATGACCGGGACCTCCTCCTACGAGCAGTACTTC.

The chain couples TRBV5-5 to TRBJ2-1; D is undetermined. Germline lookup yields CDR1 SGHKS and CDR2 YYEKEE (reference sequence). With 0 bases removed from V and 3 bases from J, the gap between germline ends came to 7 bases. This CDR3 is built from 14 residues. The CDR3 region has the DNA TGTGCCAGCAGCTTGGCCCTTGTCTACAATGAGCAGTTCTTC. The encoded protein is CASSLALVYNEQFF. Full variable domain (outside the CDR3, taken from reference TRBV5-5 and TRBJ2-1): DAGVTQSPTHLIKTRGQQVTLRCSPISGHKSVSWYQQVLGQGPQFIFQYYEKEERGRGNFPDRFSARQFPNYSSELNVNALLLGDSALYLCASSLALVYNEQFFGPGTRLTVL.

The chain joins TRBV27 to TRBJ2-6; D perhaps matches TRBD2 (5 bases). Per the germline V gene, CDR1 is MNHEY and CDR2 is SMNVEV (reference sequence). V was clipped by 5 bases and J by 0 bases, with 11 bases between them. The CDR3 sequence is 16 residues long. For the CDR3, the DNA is TGTGCCAGCAGTGCGTCCCGGGACTCTGGGGCCAACGTCCTGACTTTC. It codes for CASSASRDSGANVLTF. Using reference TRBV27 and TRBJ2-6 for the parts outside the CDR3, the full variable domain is EAQVTQNPRYLITVTGKKLTVTCSQNMNHEYMSWYRQDPGLGLRQIYYSMNVEVTDKGDVPEGYKVSRKEKRNFPLILESPSPNQTSLYFCASSASRDSGANVLTFGAGSRLTVL.

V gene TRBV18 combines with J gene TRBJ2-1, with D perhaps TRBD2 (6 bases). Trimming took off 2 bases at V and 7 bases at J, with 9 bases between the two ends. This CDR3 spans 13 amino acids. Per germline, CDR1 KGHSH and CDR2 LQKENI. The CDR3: CASSPATRNEQFF. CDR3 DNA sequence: TGTGCCAGCTCACCAGCGACTAGAAATGAGCAGTTCTTC.

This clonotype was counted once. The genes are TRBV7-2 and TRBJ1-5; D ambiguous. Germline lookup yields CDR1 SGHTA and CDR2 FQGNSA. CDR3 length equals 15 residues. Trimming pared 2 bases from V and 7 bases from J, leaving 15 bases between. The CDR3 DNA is TGTGCCAGCAGCTTACTTTCGCTGGGAGCGCAGCCCCAGCATTTT. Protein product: CASSLLSLGAQPQHF.

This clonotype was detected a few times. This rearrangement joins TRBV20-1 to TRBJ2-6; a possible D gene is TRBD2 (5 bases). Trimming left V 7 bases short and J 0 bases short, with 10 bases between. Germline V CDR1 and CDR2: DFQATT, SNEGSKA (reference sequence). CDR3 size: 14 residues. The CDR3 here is CSGEGSSGANVLTF. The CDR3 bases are TGCAGTGGGGAAGGGAGCTCTGGGGCCAACGTCCTGACTTTC.

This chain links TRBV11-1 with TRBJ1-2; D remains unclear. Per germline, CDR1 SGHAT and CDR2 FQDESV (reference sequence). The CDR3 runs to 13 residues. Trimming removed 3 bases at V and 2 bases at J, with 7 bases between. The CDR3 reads CASSLNANYGYTF. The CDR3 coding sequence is TGTGCCAGCAGCTTGAATGCCAACTATGGCTACACCTTC.

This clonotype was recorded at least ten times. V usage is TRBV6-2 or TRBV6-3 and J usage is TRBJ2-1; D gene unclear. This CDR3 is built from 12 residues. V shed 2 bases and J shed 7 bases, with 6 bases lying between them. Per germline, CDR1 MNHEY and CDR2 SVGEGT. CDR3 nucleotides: TGTGCCAGCAGTTACGAGCCTAATGAGCAGTTCTTC. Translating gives CASSYEPNEQFF.

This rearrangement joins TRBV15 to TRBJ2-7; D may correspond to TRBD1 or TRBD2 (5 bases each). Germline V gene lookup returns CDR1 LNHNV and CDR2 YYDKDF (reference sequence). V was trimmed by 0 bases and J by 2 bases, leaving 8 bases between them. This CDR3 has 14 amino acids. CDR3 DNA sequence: TGTGCCACCAGCAGAGATGTGGGGGCCTACGAGCAGTACTTC. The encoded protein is CATSRDVGAYEQYF.

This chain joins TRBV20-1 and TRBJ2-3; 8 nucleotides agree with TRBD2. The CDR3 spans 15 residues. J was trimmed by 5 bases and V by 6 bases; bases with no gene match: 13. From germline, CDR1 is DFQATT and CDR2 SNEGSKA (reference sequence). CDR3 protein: CSAYGTAGGGDTQYF. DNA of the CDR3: TGCAGTGCGTACGGTACTGCGGGGGGCGGAGATACGCAGTATTTT.

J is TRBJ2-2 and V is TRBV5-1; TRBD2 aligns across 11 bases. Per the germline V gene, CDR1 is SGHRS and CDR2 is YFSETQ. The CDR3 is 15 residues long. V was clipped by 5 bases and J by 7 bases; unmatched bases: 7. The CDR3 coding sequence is TGCGCCAGCAGTTCTACTAGCGGGAGTATCGGGGAGCTGTTTTTT. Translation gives CASSSTSGSIGELFF. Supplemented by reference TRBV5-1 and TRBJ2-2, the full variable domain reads KAGVTQTPRYLIKTRGQQVTLSCSPISGHRSVSWYQQTPGQGLQFLFEYFSETQRNKGNFPGRFSGRQFSNSRSEMNVSTLELGDSALYLCASSSTSGSIGELFFGEGSRLTVL.